A selection of T cell receptor beta chains follows, all from one sample in a study of tumor-infiltrating lymphocytes in primary liver carcinoma. TCRdb recomputed calls from the multiplex PCR reads with MiXCR, one row per CDR3 protein. The sample has about 180,000 distinct CDR3 sequences; about 55% are singletons. Sequenced material: peripheral blood. The receptors derive from a man between 40 and 49 years old with primary liver carcinoma and hepatitis B virus infection. CDR3s include the opening cysteine and the closing phenylalanine or tryptophan. A D gene is named only where the DNA matches it firmly. Some rows mark clone size as missing; the rest say once, few, many or name a class of expanded clone.

V gene: TRBV5-4
CDR3 length: 15
J gene: TRBJ1-1
D gene: .
clone size: .
CDR3 DNA: TGTGCCAGCAGCCCCTCCGGGGGGGAGAACACTGAAGCTTTCTTT
CDR3 protein: CASSPSGGENTEAFF

V gene: TRBV6-6
CDR3 length: 14
J gene: TRBJ2-7
D gene: .
clone size: few
CDR3 DNA: TGTGCCAGCGCCCGACAGGAAATAATTCAAGAGCAGTACTTC
CDR3 protein: CASARQEIIQEQYF

V gene: TRBV28
CDR3 length: 15
J gene: TRBJ2-3
D gene: .
clone size: .
CDR3 DNA: TGTGCCAGCAGTTTATCGATAGACATCACAGATACGCAGTATTTT
CDR3 protein: CASSLSIDITDTQYF

V gene: TRBV6-1
CDR3 length: 13
J gene: TRBJ2-5
D gene: .
clone size: few
CDR3 DNA: TGTGCCAGCAGTGAAGAGGCGGGTGGGGCCCAGTACTTC
CDR3 protein: CASSEEAGGAQYF

V gene: TRBV12-3/TRBV12-4
CDR3 length: 16
J gene: TRBJ2-7
D gene: .
clone size: .
CDR3 DNA: TGTGCCAGCAGCCGACTACAGGAAATCCACTCCTACGAGCAGTACTTC
CDR3 protein: CASSRLQEIHSYEQYF

V gene: TRBV11-3
CDR3 length: 18
J gene: TRBJ2-1
D gene: .
clone size: many
CDR3 DNA: TGTGCCAGCAGCTTAAGTCTAGCCCCTCCTAGCTCCTACAATGAGCAGTTCTTC
CDR3 protein: CASSLSLAPPSSYNEQFF

V gene: TRBV12-3/TRBV12-4
CDR3 length: 13
J gene: TRBJ1-1
D gene: .
clone size: .
CDR3 DNA: TGTGCCAGCAGCCGAGGCATGGGTCATGTAGCTTTCTTT
CDR3 protein: CASSRGMGHVAFF

V gene: TRBV29-1
CDR3 length: 15
J gene: TRBJ2-3
D gene: .
clone size: .
CDR3 DNA: TGCAGCGTTGAGGTAGGGGTCAGGCCCACAGATACGCAGTATTTT
CDR3 protein: CSVEVGVRPTDTQYF

V gene: TRBV11-2
CDR3 length: 18
J gene: TRBJ2-1
D gene: .
clone size: .
CDR3 DNA: TGTGCCAGCAGCTTGAGGGGGGGGGGGAGGTCGTCCCACCATGAGCAGTTCTTC
CDR3 protein: CASSLRGGGRSSHHEQFF

V gene: TRBV11-2
CDR3 length: 14
J gene: TRBJ2-5
D gene: .
clone size: .
CDR3 DNA: TGTGCCAGCAGCATAGATCACCTGCAAGAGACCCATTACTTC
CDR3 protein: CASSIDHLQETHYF

V gene: TRBV11-3
CDR3 length: 13
J gene: TRBJ2-1
D gene: .
clone size: .
CDR3 DNA: TGTGCCAGCACCTTTGCCAGCTACAATGGGCAGTTCTTC
CDR3 protein: CASTFASYNGQFF

V gene: TRBV12-3/TRBV12-4
CDR3 length: 13
J gene: TRBJ2-1
D gene: .
clone size: few
CDR3 DNA: TGTGCCAGCAGTTTACGGGATAGGAATGAGCAGTTCTTC
CDR3 protein: CASSLRDRNEQFF

V gene: TRBV9
CDR3 length: 14
J gene: TRBJ2-7
D gene: TRBD1
clone size: many
CDR3 DNA: TGTGCCAGCAGCCCGACGGGACAGGGTGGCGAGCAGTACTTC
CDR3 protein: CASSPTGQGGEQYF